This T cell receptor beta chain was captured by sequencing in a study of vaccination and CD4 T cells after COVID-19. CDR3 size: 12 residues. The V gene's germline CDR1 is SNHLY and CDR2 FYNNEI. V was pared by 7 bases and J by 3 bases, with 7 bases between. Indicated treatment: approximately nine-day PBMC culture with coronavirus spike peptide pools or control peptides (ViraFEST assay). This clonotype was observed once. Its antigen is unidentified. Sequencing of DNA taken from cultured CD4+ T cells relied on the Oncomine TCR Beta short-read assay. TCRdb re-called the PCR reads through MiXCR, storing one row per CDR3 protein. The sample shows about 13,000 distinct CDR3 sequences, under 55% of them seen only once.

Material: CD4+ T cells from blood, cultured in vitro, obtained after SARS-CoV-2 vaccination. V and J are TRBV2 and TRBJ1-5, with D unclear. The TCR sequence derives from a human donor who had recovered from COVID-19. This chain's CDR3 is CASMGNNQPQHF. CDR3 nucleotides: TGTGCCAGCATGGGAAACAATCAGCCCCAGCATTTT.